One and the same sample provided the 15 T cell receptor beta chains below, sequenced in a study of cytomegalovirus exposure and HLA in healthy donors. The PCR made use of 60 Vbeta and 13 Jbeta primers. The repertoire was sequenced with immunoSEQ multiplex PCR; TCRdb's copy has only in-frame clones and lacks some. The table shows roughly 98,000 clones, with approximately 74% occurring only once. The sequenced sample was PBMCs. The receptors were sampled from a woman aged 70-85 years in good health and CMV-seropositive.

The chain joins TRBV5-1 to TRBJ2-7; D is perhaps TRBD1 (5 bases). The V and J ends lost 4 bases and 1 base respectively, with 15 bases between them. CDR1 SGHRS and CDR2 YFSETQ come from the germline V gene. The CDR3 runs 15 residues. The CDR3 protein is CASSVQGGHSYEQYF. DNA of the CDR3: TGCGCCAGCAGCGTCCAGGGTGGCCATTCCTACGAGCAGTACTTC.

This sequence joins TRBV19 and TRBJ2-4; D possibly corresponds to TRBD2 (5 bases). Germline V lookup: CDR1 LNHDA, CDR2 SQIVND (reference sequence). This CDR3 has 17 amino acids. V lost 5 bases and J lost 0, with 17 bases in between. Here the CDR3 DNA reads TGTGCCAGTAGTCTCGGACTCTTCAGCCAAGCCAAAAACATTCAGTACTTC. Amino acid sequence: CASSLGLFSQAKNIQYF.

This clone has only a few counts. The genes are TRBV19 and TRBJ1-5, with 7 bases identical to TRBD1. The CDR3 is 15 amino acids. Germline V gene data show CDR1 as LNHDA and CDR2 as SQIVND (reference sequence). J was trimmed by 4 bases and V by 4 bases; bases with no gene match: 7. For the CDR3, the DNA is TGTGCCAGTAGTACAGGGACAGCGAGAAATCAGCCCCAGCATTTT. It codes for CASSTGTARNQPQHF.

V is TRBV5-1 and J is TRBJ1-3, with 7 bases identical to TRBD1. The CDR3 runs 15 residues. Unmatched junction bases numbered 4, after V lost 4 bases and J lost 0 bases. Germline values: CDR1 SGHRS, CDR2 YFSETQ. The CDR3 DNA is TGCGCCAGCAGCACTGGACAGGCCTCTGGAAACACCATATATTTT. Its protein product is CASSTGQASGNTIYF.

The chain recombines TRBV19 with TRBJ2-5; 7 nucleotides agree with TRBD1. V dropped 9 bases and J dropped 1; count of bases not matched to a gene: 5. The CDR3 loop spans 13 amino acids. Germline V gives CDR1 LNHDA, CDR2 SQIVND (reference sequence). DNA for the CDR3: TGTGCCAGCCGGGACAGCGTCCAAGAGACCCAGTACTTC. Encoded protein: CASRDSVQETQYF.

This chain connects TRBV5-1 to TRBJ2-3; D possibly corresponds to TRBD1 (6 bases). The CDR3 consists of 16 residues. The germline V and J ends were trimmed by 1 base and 0 bases, with 12 bases remaining between them. Germline loops: CDR1 SGHRS, CDR2 YFSETQ. CDR3 bases: TGCGCCAGCAGCTTGACCCAGGGGAGTAGCACAGATACGCAGTATTTT. Protein: CASSLTQGSSTDTQYF.

The chain is built from TRBV5-6 and TRBJ2-2; 8 positions agree with TRBD1. V shed 4 bases, J shed 5 bases, and the junction held 7 bases outside the gene matches. Germline CDR1 and CDR2: SGHDT and YYEEEE. The CDR3 has 15 amino acids. CDR3 coding DNA: TGTGCCAGCAGCGGCGACAGGGGTAGTACCGGGGAGCTGTTTTTT. Its protein is CASSGDRGSTGELFF.

A note on this clone: The same CDR3 is also encoded by other DNA sequences in this sample. V is TRBV9 and J is TRBJ1-2, with 7 positions matching TRBD1. With 0 bases clipped from V and 0 bases from J, the junction kept 2 bases outside the gene matches. The germline V gene encodes CDR1 SGDLS and CDR2 YYNGEE. The CDR3 totals 15 residues. The CDR3 region is CASSVGGTANYGYTF. In nucleotides, the CDR3 is TGTGCCAGCAGCGTAGGGGGGACAGCTAACTATGGCTACACCTTC.

The chain is built from TRBV25-1 and TRBJ2-2; D unresolved. The CDR3 consists of 13 residues. CDR1 and CDR2 from the germline V gene are MGHDK and SYGVNS. The V end was cut by 4 bases, the J end by 2 bases, with 5 bases between. DNA of the CDR3: TGTGCCAGCAGTGCGACTAACACCGGGGAGCTGTTTTTT. Translation gives CASSATNTGELFF.

V and J are TRBV25-1 and TRBJ1-1; D not resolved. Deletions cut 3 bases from V and 1 base from J, with 9 bases between. The CDR3 contains 14 residues. CDR1 MGHDK and CDR2 SYGVNS come from the germline V gene. The CDR3 DNA is TGTGCCAGCAGTGAGGTTCACAAGAACACTGAAGCTTTCTTT. Encoded protein: CASSEVHKNTEAFF.

This clone was seen just once. The gene calls are TRBV5-1 and TRBJ1-6, with 8 bases identical to TRBD1. This CDR3 region has 15 residues. The ends lost 1 base at V and 9 bases at J; junction bases unmatched: 6. Looked up from germline, CDR1 is SGHRS and CDR2 is YFSETQ. The CDR3 spells CASSLLTGGTSPLHF. DNA of the CDR3: TGCGCCAGCAGCTTGCTTACAGGGGGTACTTCACCCCTCCACTTT.

The V call is TRBV29-1, the J call TRBJ1-2, with D perhaps TRBD1 (5 bases). The germline V gene encodes CDR1 SQVTM and CDR2 ANQGSEA. CDR3 length: 12 residues. V was clipped by 3 bases and J by 0 bases, with 5 bases between them. DNA for the CDR3: TGCAGCGTTGAGACAGCTAACTATGGCTACACCTTC. It codes for CSVETANYGYTF.

The V call is TRBV5-1, the J call TRBJ2-7; the match to TRBD2 covers 7 bases. The CDR3 contains 14 residues. Trimming removed 5 bases from V and 3 bases from J; junction bases left unmatched: 8. Germline V lookup: CDR1 SGHRS, CDR2 YFSETQ. CDR3 residues: CASRLPGGNYEQYF. The CDR3 DNA reads as TGCGCCAGCAGACTACCGGGGGGAAACTACGAGCAGTACTTC.

Written as DNA, the CDR3 is TGTGCCAGCAGCTCAAGCGGGAATACACAAGAGACCCAGTACTTC. Translating gives CASSSSGNTQETQYF. This sequence joins TRBV7-8 and TRBJ2-5, with 7 positions matching TRBD2. The CDR3 sequence is 15 residues long. Trimming cost V 4 bases and J 2 bases; bases outside gene matches: 7. Germline V gene data show CDR1 as SGHVS and CDR2 as FQNEAQ.

The chain has TRBV7-9 and TRBJ1-2; no clear D gene. This CDR3 is 14 amino acids long. V lost 0 bases to trimming and J lost 4 bases, with 9 bases between them. CDR1 SEHNR and CDR2 FQNEAQ come from the germline V gene (reference sequence). The CDR3 here is CASSLAGQTYGYTF. The CDR3 coding sequence is TGTGCCAGCAGCTTAGCGGGCCAGACCTATGGCTACACCTTC. Complete variable domain (other parts from reference TRBV7-9 and TRBJ1-2): DTGVSQNPRHKITKRGQNVTFRCDPISEHNRLYWYRQTLGQGPEFLTYFQNEAQLEKSRLLSDRFSAERPKGSFSTLEIQRTEQGDSAMYLCASSLAGQTYGYTFGSGTRLTVV.